This T cell receptor beta chain was captured in a study of identical twins (dated by TCRdb to the mid-2010s). For the wider study: To test whether fetal clonotypes persist, the study used deep sequencing on TCR alpha and beta repertoires from monozygotic twins, unrelated adults of various ages, and cord blood. To rule out contamination, the twin experiments were replicated at different times with different library preparation protocols. Points the paper makes about the study in general: In beta out-of-frame sequences, excess twin sharing was weaker, because having fewer shared sequences lowered the signal-to-noise ratio. In monozygotic twins, out-of-frame TCR alpha sharing was systematically underestimated by recombination models, although the models agreed with sharing between unrelated individuals. Invariant T cells such as MAIT and iNKT could partly confound zero-insertion analyses, though diverse VJ usage argued against this for most clonotypes. Because the same donors could not be followed over many years, the conclusions depended on cross-sectional statistical analysis. Abundant cord blood beta clonotypes carried fewer insertions; young adult naive repertoires showed a weaker similar trend, while memory repertoires showed none. Compared with coincidental sharing between unrelated individuals, out-of-frame TCR alpha sequences shared between twins had an excess of sequences with low generation probability.

V is reduced by 1 base and J by 5 bases, leaving a spacing of 9 bases between them. Taken from cysteine to phenylalanine, the CDR3 has 13 residues. The entry retains the CDR3 DNA only, 39 bases that are in frame from base 1. The CDR1 and CDR2 encoded by the germline V gene are SGHTA and FQGNSA. At least ten counts were recorded for this clonotype. There is no known antigen for this receptor. No base quality values were provided; no much bigger clone lies one nucleotide off. Library preparation was by 5' RACE. TCRdb lists the instrument as Illumina HiSeq 2000. Template switching added a universal primer binding site, and the final cDNA carried a unique molecular identifier that allowed TCR cDNA molecules to be counted accurately. Specific primers in the conserved constant-segment region were used to synthesize first-strand cDNA for the TCR alpha and beta chains. To control for contamination, every cDNA library carried two barcodes: a SMART-Mk sample barcode plus Illumina barcodes. TruSeq adapter sequences, together with Illumina sample barcodes, were added in two successive PCR steps. TCR alpha and beta cDNA libraries were sequenced on the Illumina HiSeq platform with custom primers. On the authors' methods: MiGEC was used to process raw reads and extract unique molecular identifiers, and MiXCR was used to find CDR3 positions. For each individual, recombination models were inferred using an EM algorithm with the repgenHMM and IGoR tools. Shared clonotype analysis was performed with the tcR package in R, normalizing sharing by the product of cloneset sizes. To study raw recombination without the effects of thymic and clonal selection, out-of-frame nonproductive sequences were analyzed. Starting from the raw public reads, TCRdb applied fastp trimming at Q25, assembled clones with MiXCR and retained in-frame beta chains. Each CDR3 protein gets just one entry, which takes the most common genes and DNA from the rows behind it. The V and J calls shown here were made by TCRdb, not taken from the authors' results. The sample yields 1.5 million to 2 million distinct CDR3 sequences; roughly a third were counted once. The top ten clones comprise about 0.3% of the sample.

Only healthy Caucasian donors were included. Source material: cord blood. The clonotype was recovered from a newborn girl in good health. This receptor chain uses TRBV7-2 and TRBJ2-7, with no reliable assignment of the D segment. The CDR3 in this case is CASSLGLKNEQYF. The nucleotides are TGTGCCAGCAGCTTAGGCCTAAAAAACGAGCAGTACTTC.